The 21 T cell receptor beta chains below come from one sample, sequenced in a study of blood T cell repertoires in COVID-19. Libraries were prepared by immunoSEQ multiplex PCR; TCRdb keeps only in-frame clonotypes and omits some of them. Of roughly 250,000 clones in the sample, roughly 87% were seen once. Input material: PBMCs or T cells enriched from blood (not recorded which). These receptors were obtained from a woman aged 25 to 39 with acute COVID-19.

The chain couples TRBV28 to TRBJ1-6, with 8 positions matching TRBD1. Germline V gives CDR1 MDHEN, CDR2 SYDVKM. The CDR3 covers 16 residues. Trimming removed 8 bases from V and 7 bases from J; junction bases left unmatched: 13. This CDR3 reads CASQIGRNRGNSPLHF. The CDR3, as DNA: TGTGCCAGCCAAATAGGAAGGAACAGGGGGAATTCACCCCTCCACTTT.

V gene TRBV29-1 combines with J gene TRBJ2-2; 9 nucleotides align to TRBD1. Looked up from germline, CDR1 is SQVTM and CDR2 is ANQGSEA. V shed 7 bases, J shed 5 bases, and the junction held 2 bases outside the gene matches. The CDR3 has 12 residues. Here the CDR3 reads CSGGQGTGELFF. The CDR3 DNA follows: TGCAGCGGCGGACAGGGGACCGGGGAGCTGTTTTTT.

The CDR3 DNA sequence: TGTGCCAGCAGTTTATCCGGGAGAGGGGCCTACGAGCAGTACTTC. Its protein is CASSLSGRGAYEQYF. This chain connects TRBV28 to TRBJ2-7; the D gene is possibly TRBD2 (6 bases). Trimming shortened V by 1 base and J by 2 bases, and 12 bases separated the two germline ends. This CDR3 contains 15 residues. Germline CDR1 is MDHEN and CDR2 is SYDVKM.

This clone was observed a few times. The chain joins TRBV11-1 to TRBJ1-1; D perhaps matches TRBD1 (6 bases). Trimming took off 4 bases at V and 4 bases at J, with 19 bases between the two ends. Germline values: CDR1 SGHAT, CDR2 FQDESV (reference sequence). The CDR3 is 16 residues long. The CDR3 DNA is TGTGCCAGCAGCTCCCCTCGAGGACAGAGGAGCACTGAAGCTTTCTTT. This sequence encodes CASSSPRGQRSTEAFF. Complete variable domain (other parts from reference TRBV11-1 and TRBJ1-1): EAEVAQSPRYKITEKSQAVAFWCDPISGHATLYWYRQILGQGPELLVQFQDESVVDDSQLPKDRFSAERLKGVDSTLKIQPAELGDSAMYLCASSSPRGQRSTEAFFGQGTRLTVV.

This chain uses TRBV2 with TRBJ1-2, with 10 bases that match TRBD1. V was clipped by 6 bases and J by 5 bases; unmatched bases: 3. CDR1 SNHLY and CDR2 FYNNEI come from the germline V gene. The CDR3 extends over 13 amino acids. The CDR3 protein is CASRSDRGYGYTF. The CDR3 DNA reads TGTGCCAGCAGATCGGACAGGGGGTATGGCTACACCTTC.

V is TRBV1 and J is TRBJ2-1; no check of the table's D call, TRBD2, against the DNA was made. TRBV1 corresponds to a pseudogene. The length of the CDR3 is 22 residues. DNA for the CDR3: TGCACCAGCAACCCACGGGGGGATCTAGCCGGCGTAGTCATCCCGGCCCGGGATGAGCAGTTCTTC. This gives the protein CTSNPRGDLAGVVIPARDEQFF.

The rearrangement links TRBV5-8 to TRBJ1-2; maybe TRBD1 (6 bases). V lost 3 bases to trimming and J lost 6 bases, with 27 bases between them. Per germline, CDR1 SGHTS and CDR2 YDEGEE. The CDR3 is 18 residues long. The chain's CDR3 is CASSSIAGVSVFSHGYTF. In nucleotides, the CDR3 is TGTGCCAGCAGCTCAATAGCAGGGGTTTCCGTCTTTTCACATGGCTACACCTTC.

The count of this clone is one. This sequence joins TRBV24-1 and TRBJ1-4, with 12 bases identical to TRBD1. The junction had 4 bases not matched to a gene; V was cut back by 3 bases and J by 3 bases. This CDR3 contains 17 residues. Germline values: CDR1 KGHDR, CDR2 SFDVKD. For the CDR3, the DNA is TGTGCCACCAGTGATGGGACAGGGGGCGCGGCTAATGAAAAACTGTTTTTT. Amino acid sequence: CATSDGTGGAANEKLFF.

This clone appeared a single time. The J gene is TRBJ2-3, the V gene TRBV7-3, with D hard to call. Trimming shortened V by 5 bases and J by 1 base, and 13 bases separated the two germline ends. The CDR3 covers 15 residues. CDR1 and CDR2 (germline): SGHTA, FQGTGA. This CDR3 is CASSETRMGTDTQYF. CDR3 sequence (DNA): TGTGCCAGCAGCGAGACTCGAATGGGCACAGATACGCAGTATTTT.

The V gene is TRBV28, the J gene TRBJ1-4, with TRBD1 as a possible D gene (5 bases). Trimming removed 8 bases from V and 8 bases from J, with 18 bases in between. The CDR3 covers 14 residues. CDR1 and CDR2 (germline): MDHEN, SYDVKM. The CDR3 DNA reads as TGTGCCAGCGGGTATGGGACTGGTGGAGAAAAACTGTTTTTT. Translation gives CASGYGTGGEKLFF.

The CDR3 DNA sequence: TGCGCCAGCAGCTTAGGGGAAACAGGGGACTATGGCTACACCTTC. It codes for CASSLGETGDYGYTF. The genes are TRBV5-1 and TRBJ1-2, with 7 bases lining up with TRBD1. Germline V gene sequence: CDR1 SGHRS, CDR2 YFSETQ. This CDR3 spans 15 amino acids. The J segment lost 3 bases and the V segment lost 2 bases, leaving 7 bases of the junction unmatched.

The CDR3 here is CSVEEQGMLGSGNTIYF. CDR3 DNA sequence: TGCAGCGTTGAAGAACAGGGGATGCTTGGTTCCGGAAACACCATATATTTT. The gene calls are TRBV29-1 and TRBJ1-3; 7 nucleotides line up with TRBD1. CDR3 length: 17 residues. V was pared by 0 bases and J by 4 bases, with 12 bases of the junction left unmatched. CDR1 is SQVTM and CDR2 is ANQGSEA in the germline V gene.

The V and J genes are TRBV29-1 and TRBJ1-5, with D maybe TRBD1 (5 bases). Trimming shortened V by 7 bases and J by 1 base, and 11 bases separated the two germline ends. This CDR3 contains 13 residues. In germline, CDR1 is SQVTM, CDR2 ANQGSEA. The CDR3 DNA is TGCAGCGCCTCGACAGAGAGCAATCAGCCCCAGCATTTT. This sequence encodes CSASTESNQPQHF.

The chain joins TRBV2 to TRBJ1-4; TRBD1 is a possible D gene (5 bases). Trimming pared 6 bases from V and 4 bases from J, leaving 9 bases between. Germline V gives CDR1 SNHLY, CDR2 FYNNEI. This CDR3 spans 13 amino acids. The CDR3 loop reads CASRGRVNEKLFF. The CDR3 coding sequence is TGTGCCAGCAGGGGCAGGGTTAATGAAAAACTGTTTTTT.

The chain uses TRBV19 and TRBJ1-4, with 7 positions matching TRBD1. Germline V CDR1 and CDR2: LNHDA, SQIVND (reference sequence). CDR3 size: 13 residues. V dropped 3 bases and J dropped 7; count of bases not matched to a gene: 2. Written as DNA, the CDR3 is TGTGCCAGTAGTATTGGGACAGTTGAAAAACTGTTTTTT. Translated: CASSIGTVEKLFF. Full variable domain (outside the CDR3, taken from reference TRBV19 and TRBJ1-4): DGGITQSPKYLFRKEGQNVTLSCEQNLNHDAMYWYRQDPGQGLRLIYYSQIVNDFQKGDIAEGYSVSREKKESFPLTVTSAQKNPTAFYLCASSIGTVEKLFFGSGTQLSVL.

The CDR3 region is CASSPGGYGTGELFF. CDR3 sequence (DNA): TGTGCCAGCAGTCCTGGGGGGTACGGCACCGGGGAGCTGTTTTTT. The chain recombines TRBV6-5 with TRBJ2-2, with a weak D call TRBD2 (6 bases). The CDR3 totals 15 residues. CDR1 MNHEY and CDR2 SVGAGI come from the germline V gene. V was cut by 5 bases and J by 4 bases, with 14 bases left in between.

This clone has only a few counts. The rearrangement uses TRBV15 and TRBJ1-1, with 8 bases lining up with TRBD1. Germline V CDR1 and CDR2: LNHNV, YYDKDF (reference sequence). The V gene end was trimmed by 5 bases and the J gene end by 5 bases; junction bases not matched to a gene: 7. CDR3 length equals 14 residues. CDR3 residues: CATSGLTGATEAFF. CDR3 nucleotides: TGTGCCACCAGCGGGTTGACAGGGGCAACTGAAGCTTTCTTT. Full variable domain (remainder filled in from reference TRBV15 and TRBJ1-1): DAMVIQNPRYQVTQFGKPVTLSCSQTLNHNVMYWYQQKSSQAPKLLFHYYDKDFNNEADTPDNFQSRRPNTSFCFLDIRSPGLGDTAMYLCATSGLTGATEAFFGQGTRLTVV.

V is TRBV6-4 and J is TRBJ1-6; 10 bases are shared with TRBD1. Trimming cost V 6 bases and J 8 bases; bases outside gene matches: 4. The CDR3 sequence is 14 residues long. Germline V gene lookup returns CDR1 MRHNA and CDR2 SNTAGT. CDR3 DNA: TGTGCCAGCAGCGCGGACAGGGGGGATTCACCCCTCCACTTT. Translation gives CASSADRGDSPLHF.

The J gene is TRBJ1-1, the V gene TRBV28, with D hard to call. The CDR3 covers 15 residues. Germline V lookup: CDR1 MDHEN, CDR2 SYDVKM. Trimming pared 9 bases from V and 1 base from J, leaving 18 bases between. CDR3 bases: TGTGCCAGTAGAGACACAGCCGGCCAGAACACTGAAGCTTTCTTT. Translation gives CASRDTAGQNTEAFF.

The chain uses TRBV27 and TRBJ2-1, with 10 bases matching TRBD1. After removal of 5 bases from V and 7 bases from J, the junction contained 5 bases not matched to a gene. CDR1 is MNHEY and CDR2 is SMNVEV in the germline V gene (reference sequence). This CDR3 spans 14 amino acids. The CDR3 sequence: CASSDRGRGNEQFF. CDR3 DNA sequence: TGTGCCAGCAGTGACAGGGGGCGAGGGAATGAGCAGTTCTTC.

The genes are TRBV6-5 and TRBJ1-4; a weak D match, TRBD1 (6 bases). V was trimmed by 5 bases and J by 8 bases, leaving 18 bases between them. Germline CDR1 MNHEY, CDR2 SVGAGI. This CDR3 spans 15 amino acids. The CDR3 loop is CASSLQTGIGEKLFF. In DNA, the CDR3 is TGTGCCAGCAGTCTCCAAACAGGGATTGGAGAAAAACTGTTTTTT.